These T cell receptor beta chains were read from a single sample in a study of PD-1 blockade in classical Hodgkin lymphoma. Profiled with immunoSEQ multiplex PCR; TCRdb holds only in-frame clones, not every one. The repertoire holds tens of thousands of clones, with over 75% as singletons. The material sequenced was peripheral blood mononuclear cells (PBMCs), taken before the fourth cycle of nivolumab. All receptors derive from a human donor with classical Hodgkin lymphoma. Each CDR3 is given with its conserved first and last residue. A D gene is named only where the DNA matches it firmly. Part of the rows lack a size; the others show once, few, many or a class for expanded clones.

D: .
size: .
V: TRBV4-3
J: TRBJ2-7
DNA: TGCGCCAGCAGCCAAGAGAAGGGCTCCTACGAGCAGTACTTC
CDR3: CASSQEKGSYEQYF

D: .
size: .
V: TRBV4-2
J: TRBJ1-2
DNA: TGTGCCAGCAGCCAAGACCGGGACAACAACTATGGCTACACCTTC
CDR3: CASSQDRDNNYGYTF

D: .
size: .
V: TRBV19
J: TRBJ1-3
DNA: TGTGCCAGTAGTCAAGGACGAGGGGTCGGAAACACCATATATTTT
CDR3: CASSQGRGVGNTIYF

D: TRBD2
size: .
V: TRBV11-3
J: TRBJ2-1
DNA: TGTGCCAGCAGCATCGGACTAGCGGGAGAGGACAATGAGCAGTTCTTC
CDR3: CASSIGLAGEDNEQFF

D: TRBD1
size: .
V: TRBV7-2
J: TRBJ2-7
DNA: TGTGCCAGCAGCTTAGGGCTGACGGGACAGGGCTTTTCCTACGAGCAGTACTTC
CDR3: CASSLGLTGQGFSYEQYF

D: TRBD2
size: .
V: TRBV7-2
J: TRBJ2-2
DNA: TGTGCCAGTAGGACCGGGGGGGCTAACACCGGGGAGCTGTTTTTT
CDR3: CASRTGGANTGELFF

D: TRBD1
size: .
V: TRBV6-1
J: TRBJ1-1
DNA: TGTGCCAGCAGTCGAAGACAGGGAGAAACTGAAGCTTTCTTT
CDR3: CASSRRQGETEAFF

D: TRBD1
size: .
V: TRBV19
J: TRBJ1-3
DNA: TGTGCCAGTAGTCCTCAGGGGGGCTCTGGAAACACCATATATTTT
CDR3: CASSPQGGSGNTIYF

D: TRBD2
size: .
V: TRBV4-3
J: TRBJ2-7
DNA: TGCGCCAGCAGTACTAGCGGGGGGTCCTACGAGCAGTACTTC
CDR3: CASSTSGGSYEQYF

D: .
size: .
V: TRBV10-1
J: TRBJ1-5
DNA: TGCGCCAGCAGTGCCGGGACACAACATCAGCCCCAGCATTTT
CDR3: CASSAGTQHQPQHF

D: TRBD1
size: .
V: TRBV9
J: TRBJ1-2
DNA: TGTGCCAGCAAGGTAAGGGGGCATCGGGGACTAAAACACACCTTC
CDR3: CASKVRGHRGLKHTF

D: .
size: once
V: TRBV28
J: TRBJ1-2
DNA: TGTGCCAGCAGTCCCCCGGCAGAAGGTGGCTACACCTTC
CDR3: CASSPPAEGGYTF

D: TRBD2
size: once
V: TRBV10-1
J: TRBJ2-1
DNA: TGCGCCAGCAGTTTACAGCGGGGGGCCATCTACAATGAGCAGTTCTTC
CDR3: CASSLQRGAIYNEQFF

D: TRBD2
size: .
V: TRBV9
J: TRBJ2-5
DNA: TGTGCCAGCAGCTCCTTTCAGGGTACTAGCGGACATTTAGAGACCCAGTACTTC
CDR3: CASSSFQGTSGHLETQYF

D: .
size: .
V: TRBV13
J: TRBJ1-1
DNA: TGTGCCAGCAGCTTACTGGGGGCGAAAATGGGTGAAGCTTTCTTT
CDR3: CASSLLGAKMGEAFF

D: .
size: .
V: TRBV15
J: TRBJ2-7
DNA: TGTGCCACCAGCAGAATAATACCGCAGGCGTTTTTACCCTACGAGCAGTACTTC
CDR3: CATSRIIPQAFLPYEQYF

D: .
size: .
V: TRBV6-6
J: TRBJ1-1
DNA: TGTGCCAGCAGTTACGGGGGGGGAAGCACTGAAGCTTTCTTT
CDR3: CASSYGGGSTEAFF

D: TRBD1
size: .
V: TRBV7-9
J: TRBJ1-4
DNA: TGTGCCAGCAGCCTTGGGACAGCTAATGAAAAACTGTTTTTT
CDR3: CASSLGTANEKLFF

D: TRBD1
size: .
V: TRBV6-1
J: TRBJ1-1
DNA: TGTGCCAGCAGTACCCGACAGGGTGGCACTGAAGCTTTCTTT
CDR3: CASSTRQGGTEAFF